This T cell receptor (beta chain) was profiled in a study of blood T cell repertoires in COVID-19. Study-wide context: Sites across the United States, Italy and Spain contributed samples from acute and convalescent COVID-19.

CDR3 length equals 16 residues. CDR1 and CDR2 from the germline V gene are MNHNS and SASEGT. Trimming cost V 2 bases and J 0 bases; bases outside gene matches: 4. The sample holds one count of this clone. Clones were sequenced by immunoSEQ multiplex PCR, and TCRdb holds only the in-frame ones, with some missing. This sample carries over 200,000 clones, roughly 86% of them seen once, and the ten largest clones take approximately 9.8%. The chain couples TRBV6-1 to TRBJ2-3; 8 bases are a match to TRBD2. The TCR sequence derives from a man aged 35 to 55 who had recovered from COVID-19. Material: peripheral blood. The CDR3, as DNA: TGTGCCAGCAGTGAAAGTCGCGGGGGGAGCACAGATACGCAGTATTTT. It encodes CASSESRGGSTDTQYF.